This T cell receptor (beta chain) appears in the sequencing data of a study of EBV T-cell therapy then PD-1 blockade in nasopharyngeal carcinoma (dated by TCRdb to about 2021). About this clone itself: Its antigen target is currently unknown. No much larger clone exists at a distance of one base, and base qualities are not known.

The treatment or condition label of this sample denotes: AdE1-LMPpoly-expanded autologous EBV-specific T-cell therapy followed by anti-PD-1 nivolumab. The Qiagen DNeasy Kit was used to extract genomic DNA from the sorted cells. Deep sequencing of the TCR beta chain was done on the immunoSEQ platform. Per the authors' processing: Repertoire data analysis was performed with the immunoSEQ Analyzer software. Entries here come from immuneACCESS through TCRdb and include only in-frame sequences with V and J called. Some clones fail to appear in such tables; in the studies checked, an unresolved V gene covers under half of the shortfall, and the cause of the remainder is unknown. That table furnishes V, J and clone size, whereas the DNA furnished D and trimming. Across this sample there are around 23,000 clones, with 84% seen only once. The ten largest clones capture 25% to 35% of the sample. The material sequenced was CD8+ T cells from blood, taken between days 50 and 65 from a patient whose treatment included autologous EBV-specific T cells and nivolumab. This receptor was obtained from a man in his forties or fifties with nasopharyngeal carcinoma.

Here is the DNA: TGTGGCGGGGGTGATGAGCAGTTCTTC. This encodes CGGGDEQFF. The sequence joins TRBV2 to TRBJ2-1; the central 7 bases match TRBD2. CDR1 and CDR2 are read off the germline V gene as SNHLY and FYNNEI. Counted from cysteine to phenylalanine, this CDR3 has 9 amino acids. The sequence is cut down to CDR3 DNA, 27 bases in frame from base 1.